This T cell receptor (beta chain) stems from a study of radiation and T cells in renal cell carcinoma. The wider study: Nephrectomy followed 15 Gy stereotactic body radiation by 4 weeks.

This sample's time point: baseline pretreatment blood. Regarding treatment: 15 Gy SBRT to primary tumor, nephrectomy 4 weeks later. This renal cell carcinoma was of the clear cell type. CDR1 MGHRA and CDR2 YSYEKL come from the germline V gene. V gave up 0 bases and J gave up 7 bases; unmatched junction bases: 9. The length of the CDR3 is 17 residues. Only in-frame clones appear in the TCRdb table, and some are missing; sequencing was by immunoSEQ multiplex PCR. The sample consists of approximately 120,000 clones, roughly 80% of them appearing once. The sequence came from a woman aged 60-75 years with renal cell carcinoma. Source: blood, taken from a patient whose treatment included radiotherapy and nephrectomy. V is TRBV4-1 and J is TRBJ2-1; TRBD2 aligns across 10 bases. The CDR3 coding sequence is TGCGCCAGCAGCCAAGATGGGAGCGGGGGGGCCCTGAATGAGCAGTTCTTC. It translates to CASSQDGSGGALNEQFF.